The rows below give T cell receptor beta chains drawn from one sample of a study of PD-L1 blockade in urothelial cancer. Data came from immunoSEQ multiplex PCR; TCRdb stores just in-frame clones and leaves some out. The sample lists about 95,000 clones; roughly 87% were seen once. Material: PBMCs, obtained around atezolizumab (anti-PD-L1) treatment. These receptors originate from a man between 60 and 70 years old with urothelial cancer. Each CDR3 is given with its conserved first and last residue. Fields, in order: clone size, J gene, D gene, V gene, CDR3 protein, CDR3 DNA. A D gene is named only where the DNA matches it firmly. Clone size is given for some rows only: seen once, a few or many times, or a class if the clone is expanded.

>once|TRBJ2-7|NA|TRBV27
CASSWRGGGSYEQYF
TGTGCCAGCAGCTGGCGGGGAGGGGGTTCCTACGAGCAGTACTTC
>NA|TRBJ2-3|NA|TRBV29-1
CSVEGGGSTDTQYF
TGCAGCGTTGAAGGGGGAGGTAGCACAGATACGCAGTATTTT
>NA|TRBJ2-2|TRBD2|TRBV9
CASSGTSGRMAGELFF
TGTGCCAGCAGCGGTACTAGCGGGAGGATGGCCGGGGAGCTGTTTTTT
>NA|TRBJ2-3|TRBD1|TRBV11-2
CASSTGQGGPRGTQYF
TGTGCCAGCAGCACCGGACAGGGGGGCCCTAGGGGTACGCAGTATTTT
>NA|TRBJ2-7|NA|TRBV15
CATSREIAGSSYEQYF
TGTGCCACCAGCAGAGAAATTGCTGGGAGCTCCTACGAGCAGTACTTC
>NA|TRBJ2-1|TRBD2|TRBV5-5
CASSRGLAGVFSYNEQFF
TGTGCCAGCAGCCGGGGACTAGCGGGGGTTTTCTCCTACAATGAGCAGTTCTTC
>NA|TRBJ2-1|NA|TRBV25-1
CASSEGGGNEQFF
TGTGCCAGCAGTGAGGGAGGGGGGAATGAGCAGTTCTTC
>NA|TRBJ1-3|TRBD1|TRBV7-2
CASSSQGGTPTIYF
TGTGCCAGCAGCTCCCAGGGGGGTACTCCCACCATATATTTT
>NA|TRBJ2-3|NA|TRBV4-1
CASSGRGSGVRTDTQYF
TGCGCCAGCAGCGGGCGGGGTAGCGGTGTGAGGACAGATACGCAGTATTTT
>NA|TRBJ2-7|NA|TRBV5-1
CASSWSRGEQYF
TGCGCCAGCAGCTGGAGTCGTGGCGAGCAGTACTTC
>NA|TRBJ2-3|TRBD2|TRBV9
CASSALASGGGDTQYF
TGTGCCAGCAGCGCTCTGGCTAGCGGGGGGGGAGATACGCAGTATTTT
>NA|TRBJ1-4|TRBD1|TRBV5-4
CASSPGQGREKLFF
TGTGCCAGCAGCCCGGGACAGGGTAGAGAAAAACTGTTTTTT
>NA|TRBJ2-1|TRBD2|TRBV7-9
CASSSIAGGTHNEQFF
TGTGCCAGCAGTTCAATAGCGGGGGGGACCCACAATGAGCAGTTCTTC
>NA|TRBJ2-5|TRBD2|TRBV7-6
CASSSSGSRETQYF
TGTGCCAGCAGTAGTAGCGGGAGTCGCGAGACCCAGTACTTC
>NA|TRBJ2-7|TRBD1|TRBV7-3
CASSPSVTGYEQYF
TGTGCCAGCAGCCCTTCTGTGACAGGGTACGAGCAGTACTTC
>NA|TRBJ2-3|TRBD2|TRBV5-4
CASSLRAGGQGDTQYF
TGTGCCAGCAGCTTAAGAGCGGGGGGGCAGGGAGATACGCAGTATTTT
>NA|TRBJ2-3|TRBD1|TRBV2
CASSKSKDRVWNTQYF
TGTGCCAGCAGTAAGAGCAAGGACAGGGTATGGAATACGCAGTATTTT
>once|TRBJ2-5|TRBD2|TRBV7-2
CASSLTSGPQETQYF
TGTGCCAGCAGCCTCACTAGCGGACCTCAAGAGACCCAGTACTTC
>NA|TRBJ1-5|NA|TRBV19
CASSIWGGQGPQHF
TGTGCCAGTAGTATCTGGGGCGGCCAAGGGCCCCAGCATTTT
>few|TRBJ2-1|TRBD2|TRBV9
CASSAFSGSYYNEQFF
TGTGCCAGCAGCGCATTCAGCGGGAGTTACTACAATGAGCAGTTCTTC
>NA|TRBJ2-7|TRBD2|TRBV27
CASSQPSPGLAGREQYF
TGTGCCAGCAGTCAACCCTCACCGGGACTAGCGGGAAGGGAGCAGTACTTC
>few|TRBJ1-6|TRBD1|TRBV19
CASQPDRGNNSPLHF
TGTGCCAGTCAACCCGACAGGGGAAATAATTCACCCCTCCACTTT
>NA|TRBJ2-7|NA|TRBV27
CASSERLSYEQYF
TGTGCCAGCAGCGAGAGGCTTTCCTACGAGCAGTACTTC
>NA|TRBJ1-2|NA|TRBV6-6
CASSPNRIYGYTF
TGTGCCAGCAGCCCCAACAGGATCTATGGCTACACCTTC
>NA|TRBJ2-3|NA|TRBV9
CASSPHPGESSTDTQYF
TGTGCCAGCAGCCCCCACCCAGGGGAGAGTAGCACAGATACGCAGTATTTT
>NA|TRBJ2-3|TRBD2|TRBV5-4
CASSPPAGGVDIMDTQYF
TGTGCCAGCAGCCCACCAGCGGGAGGGGTAGATATTATGGATACGCAGTATTTT
>NA|TRBJ1-6|NA|TRBV6-5
CASSYGGEHSPLHF
TGTGCCAGCAGTTACGGGGGCGAACATTCACCCCTCCACTTT
>NA|TRBJ1-4|NA|TRBV28
CASRNHADRPFGEKLFF
TGTGCCAGCAGAAACCATGCCGACAGGCCCTTCGGGGAAAAACTGTTTTTT
>NA|TRBJ2-5|TRBD2|TRBV6-5
CASSRLAGEQETQYF
TGTGCCAGCAGTCGACTAGCGGGGGAACAAGAGACCCAGTACTTC
>NA|TRBJ2-7|NA|TRBV23-1
CASSHTGGVYEQYF
TGCGCCAGCAGTCATACCGGGGGTGTGTACGAGCAGTACTTC
>NA|TRBJ2-1|NA|TRBV28
CASREGYEQFF
TGTGCCAGCAGAGAGGGATATGAGCAGTTCTTC
>many|TRBJ1-6|NA|TRBV5-5
CASGAAYNSPLHF
TGTGCAAGCGGGGCAGCCTATAATTCACCCCTCCACTTT
>NA|TRBJ1-5|NA|TRBV19
CASSIRQGRAQPQHF
TGTGCCAGTAGTATAAGGCAGGGGAGGGCTCAGCCCCAGCATTTT
>NA|TRBJ2-3|NA|TRBV5-6
CASSLRGTEADTQYF
TGTGCCAGCAGCTTGCGGGGAACAGAGGCAGATACGCAGTATTTT
>NA|TRBJ2-1|NA|TRBV2
CASSDLEGSSEQFF
TGTGCCAGCAGTGACCTAGAAGGGAGTTCTGAGCAGTTCTTC
>NA|TRBJ2-3|TRBD2|TRBV10-3
CAIRSGRGTDTQYF
TGTGCCATCAGGAGCGGGAGGGGCACAGATACGCAGTATTTT
>NA|TRBJ2-5|NA|TRBV12-5
CASGLGSEETQYF
TGTGCTAGTGGTTTGGGTTCGGAGGAGACCCAGTACTTC
>NA|TRBJ2-7|NA|TRBV7-9
CASSSSGGAFRYF
TGTGCCAGCAGCTCCTCTGGGGGGGCGTTTCGGTACTTC
>few|TRBJ2-5|NA|TRBV7-2
CASSWRRLETQYF
TGTGCCAGCAGCTGGAGGCGGTTGGAGACCCAGTACTTC
>NA|TRBJ1-2|NA|TRBV28
CASSYRDGYTF
TGTGCCAGCAGTTACAGGGATGGCTACACCTTC
>NA|TRBJ2-1|TRBD2|TRBV6-5
CASRLSGGATHEQFF
TGTGCCAGCAGGCTTAGCGGGGGGGCCACCCATGAGCAGTTCTTC
>once|TRBJ2-1|TRBD1|TRBV6-1
CASSGTGGSYNEQFF
TGTGCCAGCAGTGGGACAGGGGGCTCATACAATGAGCAGTTCTTC
>NA|TRBJ2-2|NA|TRBV6-6
CASSPPGNTGELFF
TGTGCCAGCAGTCCTCCGGGGAACACCGGGGAGCTGTTTTTT
>NA|TRBJ2-5|NA|TRBV9
CASSVAGWSGTQYF
TGTGCCAGCAGCGTGGCAGGGTGGTCAGGGACCCAGTACTTC
>NA|TRBJ2-1|TRBD2|TRBV6-5
CASTHSGNFYNEQFF
TGTGCCAGCACTCATAGCGGGAATTTCTACAATGAGCAGTTCTTC
>once|TRBJ2-7|TRBD1|TRBV11-2
CASSLGTGLEQYF
TGTGCCAGCAGCTTAGGGACAGGGCTCGAGCAGTACTTC